This TCR beta chain was sequenced for a study of vaccination effects on CD4 cells after COVID-19. Whole-study context: Participants completed two doses of the BNT162b2 or mRNA-1273 vaccine.

The germline CDR1 and CDR2 sequences are SGHVS and FQNEAQ. Trimming pared 3 bases from V and 3 bases from J, leaving 12 bases between. This CDR3 has 15 residues. Expansion of antigen-specific CD4+ T cells with viral peptide pools was carried out by the ViraFEST assay before sequencing. Isolating CD4+ T cells followed approximately nine days of culture. Vaccinees lacked prior SARS-CoV-2 infection and tested negative for nucleocapsid antibodies. With about 9.8 ug/ml peptides and roughly 9.3 IU/ml IL-2, 1.5 million to 2 million PBMC per well were cultured. The method was immunoSEQ multiplex PCR; TCRdb's version includes in-frame clones alone and lacks a portion of them. The repertoire includes some 24,000 clones, about 74% of them detected once, and about a tenth sits in the top ten. Comments on this clone: The antigen is undetermined.

Study observations and caveats: From healthy vaccinees, only 1 of 255 vaccine-induced clones also reacted to common cold coronaviruses. Missing from the study were early post-infection timepoints, and its convalescent patients were few.

The receptor was derived from a human donor who received a COVID-19 vaccine. The V gene is TRBV7-8, the J gene TRBJ2-1, with D possibly TRBD1 on 5 matching bases. The sample consisted of CD4+ T cells from PBMCs cultured with HCoV-NL63 spike peptides, taken before COVID-19 vaccination. The CDR3 region is CASSFLGANYNEQFF. CDR3 DNA: TGTGCCAGCAGCTTCCTTGGGGCCAACTACAATGAGCAGTTCTTC.